This T cell receptor beta chain was recorded in a study of CD8+ T cells in alopecia areata. Across the whole study: The drug, oral tofacitinib, was given to treated patients at 5 to 10 mg twice daily. General study results and limits: Higher clonality and more expanded CD8+ clones appeared in lesional than normal scalp. With patients, TCR sharing proved less clear than in mice, a difference possibly related to HLA.

RNA extraction and reverse transcription yielded cDNA as sequencing template. The repertoire was sequenced with immunoSEQ multiplex PCR; TCRdb's copy has only in-frame clones and lacks some. The sample contains over 60,000 clones, around 45% of which appear only once. Germline V gene sequence: CDR1 LNHNV, CDR2 YYDKDF (reference sequence). The CDR3 is made up of 16 amino acids. V shed 3 bases and J 2 bases; nucleotides not matched to a gene: 8. Comments on this clone: What it recognizes is unknown.

Stated treatment: oral pan-JAK inhibitor, 5-10 mg twice daily. This chain uses TRBV15 with TRBJ2-7; TRBD1 aligns across 9 bases. This specimen was CD8+ T cells sorted from blood, taken at roughly week 36, from a patient treated with tofacitinib. This TCR derives from a human donor with alopecia areata. CDR3 coding DNA: TGTGCCACCAGCAGCCGGGCCGGGACAGGGACCTACGAGCAGTACTTC. This sequence encodes CATSSRAGTGTYEQYF.